These 19 T cell receptor beta chains originate from one sample sequenced in a study of blood T cell repertoires in COVID-19. The data were produced by immunoSEQ multiplex PCR, yet TCRdb's version contains in-frame clones alone and is incomplete. Of over 65,000 clones in the sample, about four fifths are singletons; the top ten hold 12%. Sequenced input: peripheral blood. The receptors were gathered from a woman aged 40 to 50 with active or convalescent COVID-19.

This clone was recorded once. This chain uses TRBV3-1 (or the pseudogene TRBV3-2) with TRBJ1-5; D ambiguous. With 0 bases removed from V and 4 bases from J, the gap between germline ends came to 10 bases. Germline V lookup: CDR1 LGHDT, CDR2 YNNKEL (reference sequence). There are 15 residues in the CDR3. The CDR3 DNA reads as TGTGCCAGCAGCCAAGACCGGGTCCGGAATCAGCCCCAGCATTTT. It codes for CASSQDRVRNQPQHF.

The V and J genes are TRBV7-8 and TRBJ2-5, with 12 bases identical to TRBD1. This CDR3 comprises 18 residues. V shed 5 bases, J shed 4 bases, and the junction held 14 bases outside the gene matches. Germline CDR1 and CDR2: SGHVS and FQNEAQ. The CDR3 spells CASSPTPGGTGGRETQYF. In DNA form, the CDR3 reads TGTGCCAGCAGCCCGACCCCAGGGGGGACAGGGGGCCGAGAGACCCAGTACTTC.

This clone appeared once. Other nucleotide sequences from this sample produce the same CDR3. The V call is TRBV18, the J call TRBJ1-1; D gene unclear. Between the trimmed V and J ends, which lost 6 bases and 1 base, there was a span of 12 bases. The CDR3 sequence is 14 residues long. Germline CDR1 reads KGHSH; CDR2 reads LQKENI. As DNA, the CDR3 is TGTGCCAGCTCCCCAAGTCGGGGGAACACTGAAGCTTTCTTT. Translating gives CASSPSRGNTEAFF.

The CDR3 loop reads CASRSLAGVSGELFF. The DNA for the CDR3 is TGTGCCAGCCGATCGTTAGCGGGAGTTTCCGGGGAGCTGTTTTTT. The chain combines TRBV27 with TRBJ2-2; 9 positions match TRBD2. This CDR3 has 15 amino acids. Germline CDR1 is MNHEY and CDR2 is SMNVEV (reference sequence). Losses at the gene ends were 8 bases for V and 6 bases for J; bases not matched to a gene: 10.

With regard to this clone: One end of the junction does not line up with germline, which may come from a read error. The gene calls are TRBV6-5 and TRBJ1-5; D is undetermined. The CDR3 is made up of 16 amino acids. In germline, CDR1 is MNHEY, CDR2 SVGAGI. The CDR3 loop reads CASNYSQLYSNQPQHF. For the CDR3, the DNA is TGTGCCAGCAATTACTCACAGTTGTATAGCAATCAGCCCCAGCATTTT.

This clone has only one observation. The chain uses TRBV18 and TRBJ2-3; 9 bases map to TRBD1. The germline gives CDR1 KGHSH, CDR2 LQKENI. With 4 bases clipped from V and 6 bases from J, the junction kept 8 bases outside the gene matches. This CDR3 comprises 15 residues. In nucleotides, the CDR3 is TGTGCCAGCTCACTTGGGACAGGGAGGTTTGATACGCAGTATTTT. It codes for CASSLGTGRFDTQYF.

The chain joins TRBV7-2 to TRBJ1-2, with 9 nucleotides matching TRBD1. Germline values: CDR1 SGHTA, CDR2 FQGNSA. Trimming cost V 1 base and J 5 bases; bases outside gene matches: 2. The CDR3 sequence is 14 residues long. Here the CDR3 DNA reads TGTGCCAGCAGCTTAGGGACAGGGGCGTATGGCTACACCTTC. It translates to CASSLGTGAYGYTF.

The rearrangement links TRBV6-6 to TRBJ2-7, with TRBD2 identical over 12 bases. The CDR3 spans 16 residues. Germline-derived CDR1 and CDR2 are MNHNY and SVGAGI (reference sequence). Losses at the gene ends were 6 bases for V and 2 bases for J; bases not matched to a gene: 8. The CDR3 DNA reads as TGTGCCAGCAGACCTCGACTAGCGGGAGAGGCCTACGAGCAGTACTTC. This translates into CASRPRLAGEAYEQYF.

This clone has just one count. J is TRBJ2-7 and V is TRBV7-3, with 13 bases aligning to TRBD2. Germline V gene data show CDR1 as SGHTA and CDR2 as FQGTGA. J gave up 0 bases and V 5 bases, and 16 bases lay outside the gene matches. The CDR3 extends over 20 amino acids. CDR3 residues: CASSPVVVRRTSGSSYEQYF. CDR3 DNA sequence: TGTGCCAGCAGCCCTGTCGTGGTTCGTAGGACTAGCGGGAGCTCCTACGAGCAGTACTTC.

This chain uses TRBV11-2 with TRBJ1-1; tentative D call: TRBD1 (5 bases). Trimming stripped 1 base from V and 1 base from J, with 10 bases between. CDR3 length equals 15 residues. In germline, CDR1 is SGHAT, CDR2 FQNNGV. The CDR3 loop reads CASSLGGPANTEAFF. CDR3 DNA sequence: TGTGCCAGCAGCTTAGGGGGCCCTGCGAACACTGAAGCTTTCTTT.

The V gene is TRBV11-3, the J gene TRBJ2-3; TRBD2 might be the D (6 bases). The CDR3 consists of 14 residues. CDR1 is SGHNT and CDR2 is YENEEA in the germline V gene. Trimming cost V 3 bases and J 3 bases, with 10 bases left between them. The DNA of the CDR3 is TGTGCCAGCAGCTTCGAAGGGAGGACAGATACGCAGTATTTT. The encoded protein is CASSFEGRTDTQYF.

This clone has only a few counts. This chain connects TRBV19 to TRBJ1-2; 8 nucleotides match TRBD1. The CDR3 extends over 15 amino acids. CDR1 and CDR2 (germline): LNHDA, SQIVND (reference sequence). V gave up 6 bases and J gave up 4 bases; unmatched junction bases: 10. The CDR3: CASSGQGPSLYGYTF. In DNA, the CDR3 is TGTGCCAGTAGCGGACAGGGCCCTTCGCTCTATGGCTACACCTTC.

The rearrangement uses TRBV5-5 and TRBJ1-6, with a tentative D call TRBD1 (5 bases). The CDR3 runs to 15 residues. The V gene lost 2 bases and the J gene lost 7 bases, with 13 bases spanning the gap. CDR1 is SGHKS and CDR2 is YYEKEE in the germline V gene (reference sequence). CDR3 sequence: CASSFGPTVNSPLHF. The CDR3, as DNA: TGTGCCAGCAGCTTCGGGCCGACAGTAAATTCACCCCTCCACTTT.

The chain uses TRBV12-3 or TRBV12-4 and TRBJ1-6; TRBD1 is a possible D gene (6 bases). The CDR3 contains 13 residues. With 6 bases removed from V and 16 bases from J, the gap between germline ends came to 19 bases. The CDR3 region is CASSPQGNSALHF. The CDR3 DNA follows: TGTGCCAGCAGCCCCCAGGGGAATTCAGCACTCCACTTT.

The chain links TRBV12-3 or TRBV12-4 to TRBJ1-2; D is unresolved. Trimming shortened V by 3 bases and J by 2 bases, and 7 bases separated the two germline ends. This CDR3 contains 13 residues. Written as DNA, the CDR3 is TGTGCCAGCAGTTTTAGCGGAAACTATGGCTACACCTTC. Protein product: CASSFSGNYGYTF.

The CDR3 protein is CASSGGTGGKTGANVLTF. CDR3 in DNA: TGTGCCAGCAGCGGGGGGACAGGGGGCAAAACTGGGGCCAACGTCCTGACTTTC. This chain joins TRBV5-4 and TRBJ2-6, with 12 nucleotides matching TRBD1. The CDR3 has 18 residues. Germline lookup yields CDR1 SGHNT and CDR2 YYREEE (reference sequence). With V trimmed by 4 bases and J by 2 bases, 7 bases remained unmatched.

The chain joins TRBV7-2 to TRBJ1-2; D gene ambiguous. This CDR3 contains 13 residues. V was cut by 3 bases and J by 1 base, with 6 bases left in between. Germline CDR1 is SGHTA and CDR2 is FQGNSA. For the CDR3, the DNA is TGTGCCAGCAGCTTGTTTAATAACTATGGCTACACCTTC. It codes for CASSLFNNYGYTF.

The rearrangement links TRBV9 to TRBJ2-7; TRBD1 is a possible D gene (7 bases). V was trimmed by 0 bases and J by 2 bases, leaving 12 bases between them. CDR1 SGDLS and CDR2 YYNGEE come from the germline V gene. The CDR3 extends over 15 amino acids. The CDR3 protein is CASSVGGDRAYEQYF. The CDR3 DNA follows: TGTGCCAGCAGCGTAGGGGGGGACAGAGCCTACGAGCAGTACTTC.

Written as DNA, the CDR3 is TGTGCCAGCAGCCTTCGGACAAGGGGTTGGATAAGCACAGATACGCAGTATTTT. This sequence encodes CASSLRTRGWISTDTQYF. The rearrangement uses TRBV7-2 and TRBJ2-3, with D possibly matching TRBD1 (5 bases). V lost 5 bases and J 0 bases, leaving 21 bases between the germline ends. This CDR3 has 18 amino acids. Germline loops: CDR1 SGHTA, CDR2 FQGNSA.